This passage covers 3 T cell receptor beta chains from one sample sequenced in a study of glioma-infiltrating T cells after dendritic cell vaccination. Described time point: after dendritic cell vaccination, including at tumor progression/relapse. TCRdb's copy holds only in-frame clones and misses some; the assay was immunoSEQ multiplex PCR. Of 75,000 to 95,000 clones in the sample, around 87% were seen once. The sequenced sample was blood, obtained after dendritic cell vaccination. The receptors were gathered from a human donor with glioblastoma.

The gene calls are TRBV25-1 and TRBJ2-3, with D possibly called TRBD1 or TRBD2 (6 bases each). This CDR3 region has 10 residues. Germline assignment: CDR1 MGHDK and CDR2 SYGVNS. The CDR3 bases are TGTGACAGGGAGGCAGATACGCAGTATTTT. Its protein is CDREADTQYF.

This chain joins TRBV9 and TRBJ2-7; possibly TRBD1 for D (6 bases). Trimming pared 0 bases from V and 2 bases from J, leaving 12 bases between. CDR1 and CDR2 from the germline V gene are SGDLS and YYNGEE. The CDR3 length is 15 residues. The CDR3 coding sequence is TGTGCCAGCAGCGTAGGAAGGGGGTCGGCCTACGAGCAGTACTTC. It is translated as CASSVGRGSAYEQYF.

The chain links TRBV5-1 to TRBJ2-7; 7 bases fit TRBD1. V lost 2 bases, J lost 2 bases, and 7 bases stayed unmatched. Germline V lookup: CDR1 SGHRS, CDR2 YFSETQ. This CDR3 spans 15 amino acids. The CDR3 here is CASSFLGGLTYEQYF. CDR3 DNA sequence: TGCGCCAGCAGCTTTTTAGGGGGCCTGACCTACGAGCAGTACTTC.